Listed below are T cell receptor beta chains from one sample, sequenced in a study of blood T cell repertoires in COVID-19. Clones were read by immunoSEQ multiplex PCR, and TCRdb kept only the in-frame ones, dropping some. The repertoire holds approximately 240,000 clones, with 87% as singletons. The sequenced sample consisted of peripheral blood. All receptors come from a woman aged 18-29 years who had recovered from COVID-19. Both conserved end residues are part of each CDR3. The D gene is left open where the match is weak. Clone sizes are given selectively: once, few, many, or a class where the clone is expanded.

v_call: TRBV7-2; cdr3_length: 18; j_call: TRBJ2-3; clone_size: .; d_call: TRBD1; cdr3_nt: TGTGCCAGCAGCGTCGGACAGGGGCTTGAGAGAGCCCCAGATACGCAGTATTTT; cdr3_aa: CASSVGQGLERAPDTQYF
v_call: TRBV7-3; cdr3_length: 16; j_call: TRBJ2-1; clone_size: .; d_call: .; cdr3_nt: TGTGCCAGCAGCTCCAAACCGAGCGGTCTCGGGGGTGAGCAGTTCTTC; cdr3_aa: CASSSKPSGLGGEQFF
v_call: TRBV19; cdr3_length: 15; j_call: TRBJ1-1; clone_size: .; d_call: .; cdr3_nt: TGTGCCAGTAGTATCTTAGATGCGGGGACCCCTGAAGCTTTCTTT; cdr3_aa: CASSILDAGTPEAFF
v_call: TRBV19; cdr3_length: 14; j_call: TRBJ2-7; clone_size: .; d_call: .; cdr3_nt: TGTGCCAGTAGCAGGGACACAATTGCCTACGAGCAGTACTTC; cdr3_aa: CASSRDTIAYEQYF
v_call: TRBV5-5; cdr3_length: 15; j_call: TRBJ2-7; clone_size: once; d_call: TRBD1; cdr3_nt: TGTGCCAGCAGCTTCGGACAGGGGTATGACTACGAGCAGTACTTC; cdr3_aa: CASSFGQGYDYEQYF
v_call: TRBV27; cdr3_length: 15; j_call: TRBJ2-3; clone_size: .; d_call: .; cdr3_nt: TGTGCCAGCAGTTTACGGGGGTGGTGGGCAGATACGCAGTATTTT; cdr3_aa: CASSLRGWWADTQYF
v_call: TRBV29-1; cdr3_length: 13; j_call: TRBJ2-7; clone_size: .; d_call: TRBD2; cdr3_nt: TGCAGCGTTGCCCCTCGGGGGGGTTACGAGCAGTACTTC; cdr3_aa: CSVAPRGGYEQYF
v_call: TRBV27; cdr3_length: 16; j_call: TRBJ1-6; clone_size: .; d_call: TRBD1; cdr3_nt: TGTGCCAGCAGTTTATCGTTTCTACAGGGGAATTCACCCCTCCACTTT; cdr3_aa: CASSLSFLQGNSPLHF
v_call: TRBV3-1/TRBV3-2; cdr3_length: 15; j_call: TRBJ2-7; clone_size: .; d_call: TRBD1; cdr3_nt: TGTGCCAGCAGCTTATCTCGGGACAGGCCCTACGAGCAGTACTTC; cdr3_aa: CASSLSRDRPYEQYF
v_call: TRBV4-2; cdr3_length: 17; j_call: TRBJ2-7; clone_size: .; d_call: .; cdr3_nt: TGTGCCAGCAGCCGAAGCCCGGGACTCCACCTCTCCTACGAGCAGTACTTC; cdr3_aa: CASSRSPGLHLSYEQYF
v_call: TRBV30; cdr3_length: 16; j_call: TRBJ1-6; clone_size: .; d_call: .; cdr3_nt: TGTGCCTGGAGGAATTCGGACTCTCGTTATAATTCACCCCTCCACTTT; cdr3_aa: CAWRNSDSRYNSPLHF
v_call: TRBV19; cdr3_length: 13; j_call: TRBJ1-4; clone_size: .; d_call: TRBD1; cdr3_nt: TGTGCCAGTAGTAAACAGGGGCGTGAAAAACTGTTTTTT; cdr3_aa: CASSKQGREKLFF
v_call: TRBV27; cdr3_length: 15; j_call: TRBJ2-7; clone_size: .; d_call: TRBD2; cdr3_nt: TGTGCCAGCAGCCCCGGCGGGAGGACTCTTCGTGAGCAGTACTTC; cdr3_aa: CASSPGGRTLREQYF
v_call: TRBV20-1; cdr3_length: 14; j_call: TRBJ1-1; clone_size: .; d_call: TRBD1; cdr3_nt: TGCAGTGCTAGTCCGACAGGGCGTGACACTGAAGCTTTCTTT; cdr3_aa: CSASPTGRDTEAFF
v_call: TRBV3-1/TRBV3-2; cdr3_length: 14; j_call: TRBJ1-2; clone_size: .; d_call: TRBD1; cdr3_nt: TGTGCCAGCGTTGAGGGACAGGGGGTTTTTGGCTACACCTTC; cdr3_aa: CASVEGQGVFGYTF
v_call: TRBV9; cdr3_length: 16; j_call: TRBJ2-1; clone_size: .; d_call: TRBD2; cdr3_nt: TGTGCCAGCAGCGGGTTAGCGGGAGGGTCCTACAATGAGCAGTTCTTC; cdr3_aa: CASSGLAGGSYNEQFF
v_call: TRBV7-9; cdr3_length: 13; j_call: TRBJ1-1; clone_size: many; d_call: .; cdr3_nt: TGTGCCAGCAGCTTACTGCAGGGTTCGGCAGCTTTCTTT; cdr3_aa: CASSLLQGSAAFF
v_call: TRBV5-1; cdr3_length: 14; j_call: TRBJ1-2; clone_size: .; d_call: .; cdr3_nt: TGCGCCAGCAGCTTGGAAGGCAGGGCCTATGGCTACACCTTC; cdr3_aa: CASSLEGRAYGYTF
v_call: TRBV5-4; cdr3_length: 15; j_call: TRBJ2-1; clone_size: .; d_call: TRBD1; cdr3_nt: TGTGCCAGCAGCCCGGGGATGAGGGGGCGAAATGAGCAGTTCTTC; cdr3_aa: CASSPGMRGRNEQFF
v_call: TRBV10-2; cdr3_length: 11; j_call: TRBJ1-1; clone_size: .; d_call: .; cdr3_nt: TGCGCCAGCAGTGATCGGGGTGAAGCTTTCTTT; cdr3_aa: CASSDRGEAFF
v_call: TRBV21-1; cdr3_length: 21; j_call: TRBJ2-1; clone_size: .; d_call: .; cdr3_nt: TGTGCCAGCAGCCCCACCCGACAGGGTGGGGGTCGCAGAAGCTCCTACAATGAGCAGTTCTTC; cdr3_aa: CASSPTRQGGGRRSSYNEQFF